Listed below are T cell receptor beta chains from one sample, sequenced in a study of T cell repertoires in cytomegalovirus infection. TCRdb called the reads again in MiXCR, with one record for every CDR3 protein. The repertoire holds about 360,000 distinct CDR3 sequences, with roughly 36% as singletons. Their recognized antigens are unknown. The input for sequencing was cultured PBMCs, taken from culture after CMV antigen stimulation. These receptor sequences come from a human donor in good health (CMV status not recorded). Some clones in this sample may be carry-over from other donors' samples. CDR3s include the opening cysteine and the closing phenylalanine or tryptophan. D genes are given only for firm matches.

TRBJ2-4	17	TRBV20-1	TRBD2	CSASVIAGGLAKNIQYF
TRBJ2-3	15	TRBV11-2	TRBD1	CASSEGQVFADTQYF
TRBJ2-2	15	TRBV7-3	TRBD2	CASSLGGTSPGELFF
TRBJ2-3	16	TRBV28	.	CASSLSGGGPTDTQYF
TRBJ1-2	16	TRBV7-2	.	CASSPSMGARSYGYTF
TRBJ2-3	13	TRBV12-3/TRBV12-4	.	CASKRGATDTQYF
TRBJ2-1	15	TRBV28	TRBD1	CASRQGGQGFDEQFF
TRBJ1-2	15	TRBV28	TRBD1	CASSLLPGGSYGYTF
TRBJ2-7	15	TRBV9	.	CASSVSGSPVDEQYF
TRBJ1-3	15	TRBV24-1	.	CATSGRQRSGNTIYF
TRBJ2-1	13	TRBV12-3/TRBV12-4	.	CASSPRALDEQFF
TRBJ2-3	13	TRBV28	TRBD2	CAAWGRETDTQYF
TRBJ1-5	15	TRBV28	TRBD1	CASSLGNPGGQPQHF
TRBJ1-1	13	TRBV10-3	.	CAISVGFNTEAFF
TRBJ1-5	17	TRBV27	.	CASSATVGFSSNQPQHF
TRBJ2-7	15	TRBV5-1	.	CASSLWGTFPYEQYF
TRBJ1-5	16	TRBV7-8	.	CASSLETGLDIQPQHF
TRBJ1-5	15	TRBV19	.	CASSSDPGPYQPQNF
TRBJ2-1	13	TRBV7-6	.	CASSLAQWREQFF
TRBJ1-4	15	TRBV19	TRBD1	CAPRSGQATNEKLFF